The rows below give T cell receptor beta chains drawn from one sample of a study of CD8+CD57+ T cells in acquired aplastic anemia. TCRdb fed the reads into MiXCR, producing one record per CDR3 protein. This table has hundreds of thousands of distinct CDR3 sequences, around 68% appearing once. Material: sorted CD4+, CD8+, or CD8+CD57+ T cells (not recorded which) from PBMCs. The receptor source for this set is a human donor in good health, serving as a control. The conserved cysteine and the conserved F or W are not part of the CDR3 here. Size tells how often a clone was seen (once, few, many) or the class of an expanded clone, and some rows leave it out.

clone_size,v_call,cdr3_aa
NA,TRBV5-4,ASSRNREGATYEQY
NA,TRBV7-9,ASSSGQGRAVNTY
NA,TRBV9,VSSAFSSGGDYEQY
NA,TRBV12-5,ASSPGRDTDTQY
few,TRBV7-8,ASSLDSFNQPQH
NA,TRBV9,ASTVQGVHSYDKY
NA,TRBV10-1,SSSTGGSNTEAF
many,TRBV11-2,ASSLTLDYGYT
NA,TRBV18,ASSPRDRRYSDTQY
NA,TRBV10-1,ASSDNYYGYT
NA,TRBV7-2,ASSLLVFGQYFGL
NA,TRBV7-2,ASSLGGHYHQQF
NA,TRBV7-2,ASSHDQGARGYTY
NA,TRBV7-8,ASSTSGSYPRY
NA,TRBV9,ASSLAEYRVSPLH
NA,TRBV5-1,ASSLGPGEGREKLF
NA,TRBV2,ATMVDRTYEKLF
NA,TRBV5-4,ASSLQLAGAGDTQY
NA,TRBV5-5,ASSLSQGEYNEQF
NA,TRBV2,ASSLLGSVARVF
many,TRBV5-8,ASSLISGGGRNEQF
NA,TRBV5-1,ASSLVFHGAWNEQF
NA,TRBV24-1,ATSDPPREGYT
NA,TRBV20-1,SARDRSSRVAF
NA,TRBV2,ASSGESTSTDTQY
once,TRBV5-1,ASTLTGNTQDNSPLH
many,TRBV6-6,ASSPRQGNSPLH
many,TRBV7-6,ASSLEPSGSTGELF
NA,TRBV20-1,SACGCSSKNEQF
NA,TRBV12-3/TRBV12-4,ASSFSGGANTDTQY
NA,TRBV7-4,ASRMWGDRYQQ
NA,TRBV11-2,ASTWGDGQGGIYEQY
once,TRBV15,ATSGRDRDYEQY
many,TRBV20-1,SARMVSRGSNYGYT
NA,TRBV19,ASSAGGTANSNQPQH
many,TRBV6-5,ASSTAGTSGSTDTQY
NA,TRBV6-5,ASSSASGGGETQY
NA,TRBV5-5,ASSLAGQDSYEQY
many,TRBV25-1,ASRTGGNYGYT
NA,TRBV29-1,SVGTGGSYGYT
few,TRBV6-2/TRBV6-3,ASSYSGGIYNEQS
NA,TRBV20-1,SARDRDSATDTQY
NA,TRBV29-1,SVSGPDLPQP
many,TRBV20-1,SARDTGKGGNTIY
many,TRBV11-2,ASRRQGGAYGYT
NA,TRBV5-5,ASSFDSDGSEAF
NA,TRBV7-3,ASSPGVGGRPYD
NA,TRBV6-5,ASSYSSWRSSNSPHH
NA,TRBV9,ASSARGGGQGGNEQF